This TCR beta chain was recovered during a study of patients and donors after allogeneic stem cell transplantation. This clonotype has more than one count but fewer than ten. MiXCR, run by TCRdb on the RT-PCR reads, gives a single entry per CDR3 protein. The sample contains about 110,000 distinct CDR3 sequences, around 33% of which appear only once. The CDR3 sequence is 14 residues long. Germline values: CDR1 LNHNV, CDR2 YYDKDF (reference sequence). V gave up 0 bases and J gave up 5 bases, with 10 bases separating them. V is TRBV15 and J is TRBJ1-2; D is unresolved. This receptor was taken from a human donor who was either an allogeneic HSCT recipient or a stem cell or donor lymphocyte infusion donor (not recorded which). It is not recorded whose cells these are; they may come from a transplant donor. Sequenced material: blood, either unsorted or a sorted T cell fraction (not recorded which). The CDR3 sequence is CATSRDRSGYGYTF. For the CDR3, the DNA is TGTGCCACCAGCAGAGATAGGTCAGGATATGGCTACACCTTC.